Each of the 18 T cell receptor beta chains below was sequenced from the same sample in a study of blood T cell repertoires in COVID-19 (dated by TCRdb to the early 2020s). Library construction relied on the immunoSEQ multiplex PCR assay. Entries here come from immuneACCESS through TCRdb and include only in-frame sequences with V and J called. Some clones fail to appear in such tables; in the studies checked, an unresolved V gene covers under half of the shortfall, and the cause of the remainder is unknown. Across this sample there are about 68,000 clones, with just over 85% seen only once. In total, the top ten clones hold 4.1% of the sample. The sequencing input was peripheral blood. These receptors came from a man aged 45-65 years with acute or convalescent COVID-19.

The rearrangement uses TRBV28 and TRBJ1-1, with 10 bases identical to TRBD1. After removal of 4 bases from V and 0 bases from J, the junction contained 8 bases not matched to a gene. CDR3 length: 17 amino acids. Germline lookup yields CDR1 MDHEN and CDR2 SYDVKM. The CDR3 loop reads CASSSAGTGAMNTEAFF. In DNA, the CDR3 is TGTGCCAGCAGTTCCGCCGGGACAGGGGCCATGAACACTGAAGCTTTCTTT.

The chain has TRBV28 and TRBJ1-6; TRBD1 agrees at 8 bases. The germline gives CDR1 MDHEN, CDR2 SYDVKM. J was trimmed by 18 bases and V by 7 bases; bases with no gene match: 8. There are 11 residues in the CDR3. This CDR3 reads CASKAGTGSHF. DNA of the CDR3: TGTGCCAGCAAAGCCGGGACAGGATCCCACTTT.

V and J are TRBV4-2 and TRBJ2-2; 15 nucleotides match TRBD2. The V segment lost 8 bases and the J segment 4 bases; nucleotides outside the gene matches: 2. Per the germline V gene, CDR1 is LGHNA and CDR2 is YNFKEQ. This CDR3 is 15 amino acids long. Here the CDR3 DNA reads TGTGCCAGCCGGACTAGCGGGGGGGGCACCGGGGAGCTGTTTTTT. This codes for CASRTSGGGTGELFF.

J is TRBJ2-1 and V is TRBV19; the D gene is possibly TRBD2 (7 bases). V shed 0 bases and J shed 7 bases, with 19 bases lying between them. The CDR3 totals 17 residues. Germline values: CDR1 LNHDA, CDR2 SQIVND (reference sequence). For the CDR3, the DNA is TGTGCCAGTAGTATAGATCTAGGGGGGGCCCTTATGAATGAGCAGTTCTTC. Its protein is CASSIDLGGALMNEQFF.

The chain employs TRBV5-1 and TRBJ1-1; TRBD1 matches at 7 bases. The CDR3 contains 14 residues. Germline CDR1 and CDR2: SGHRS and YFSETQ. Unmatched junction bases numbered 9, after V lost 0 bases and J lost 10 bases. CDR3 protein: CASSLADRVGRAFF. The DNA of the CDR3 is TGCGCCAGCAGCTTGGCTGACAGGGTAGGAAGAGCTTTCTTT.

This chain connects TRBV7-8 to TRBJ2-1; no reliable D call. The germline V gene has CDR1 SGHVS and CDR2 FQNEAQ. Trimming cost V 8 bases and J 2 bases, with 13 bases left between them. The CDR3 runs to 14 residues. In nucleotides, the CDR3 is TGTGCCAGCTCCGAGAATCTGGCCTACAATGAGCAGTTCTTC. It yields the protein CASSENLAYNEQFF.

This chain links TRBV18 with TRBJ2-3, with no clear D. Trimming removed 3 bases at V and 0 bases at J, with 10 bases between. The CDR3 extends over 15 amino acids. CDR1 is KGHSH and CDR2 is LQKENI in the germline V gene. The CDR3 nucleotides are TGTGCCAGCTCACCGGTCTACCTGAGCACAGATACGCAGTATTTT. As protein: CASSPVYLSTDTQYF.

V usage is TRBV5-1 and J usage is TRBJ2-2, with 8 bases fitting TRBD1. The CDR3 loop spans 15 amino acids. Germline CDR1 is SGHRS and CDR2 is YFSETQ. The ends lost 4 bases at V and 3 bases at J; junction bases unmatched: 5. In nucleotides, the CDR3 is TGCGCCAGCAGCGGGGACAGGCGGTACACCGGGGAGCTGTTTTTT. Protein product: CASSGDRRYTGELFF. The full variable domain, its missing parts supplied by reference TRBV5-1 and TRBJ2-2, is KAGVTQTPRYLIKTRGQQVTLSCSPISGHRSVSWYQQTPGQGLQFLFEYFSETQRNKGNFPGRFSGRQFSNSRSEMNVSTLELGDSALYLCASSGDRRYTGELFFGEGSRLTVL.

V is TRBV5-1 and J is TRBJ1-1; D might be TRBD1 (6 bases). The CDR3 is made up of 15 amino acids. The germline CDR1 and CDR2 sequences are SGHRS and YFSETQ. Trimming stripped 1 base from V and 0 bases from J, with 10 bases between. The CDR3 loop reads CASSLQGTLNTEAFF. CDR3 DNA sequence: TGCGCCAGCAGCTTGCAGGGGACCCTGAACACTGAAGCTTTCTTT.

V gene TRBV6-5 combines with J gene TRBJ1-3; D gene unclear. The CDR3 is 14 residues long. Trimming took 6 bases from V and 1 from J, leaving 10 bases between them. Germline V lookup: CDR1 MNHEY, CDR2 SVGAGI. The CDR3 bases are TGTGCCAGCAGGTCTGCGGGATCTGGAAACACCATATATTTT. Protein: CASRSAGSGNTIYF.

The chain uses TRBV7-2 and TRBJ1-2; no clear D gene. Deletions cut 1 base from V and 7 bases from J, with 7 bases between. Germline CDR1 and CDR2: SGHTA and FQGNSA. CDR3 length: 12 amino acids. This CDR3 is CASSLGVLGYTF. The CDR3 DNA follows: TGTGCCAGCAGCTTAGGCGTCCTTGGCTACACCTTC.

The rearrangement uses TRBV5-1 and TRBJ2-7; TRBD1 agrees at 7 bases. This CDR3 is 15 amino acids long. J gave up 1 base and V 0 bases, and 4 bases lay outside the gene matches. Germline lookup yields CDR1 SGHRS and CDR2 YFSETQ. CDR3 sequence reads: CASSLVAGGSYEQYF. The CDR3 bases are TGCGCCAGCAGCTTGGTGGCAGGGGGTTCCTACGAGCAGTACTTC.

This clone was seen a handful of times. CDR3 amino acids: CASSQAGQGDSPLHF. The CDR3 DNA sequence: TGTGCCAGCAGCCAAGCGGGACAGGGGGATTCACCCCTCCACTTT. V gene TRBV4-2 combines with J gene TRBJ1-6, with 11 positions matching TRBD1. There are 15 residues in the CDR3. Trimming cost V 1 base and J 8 bases; bases outside gene matches: 1. Germline V gives CDR1 LGHNA, CDR2 YNFKEQ.

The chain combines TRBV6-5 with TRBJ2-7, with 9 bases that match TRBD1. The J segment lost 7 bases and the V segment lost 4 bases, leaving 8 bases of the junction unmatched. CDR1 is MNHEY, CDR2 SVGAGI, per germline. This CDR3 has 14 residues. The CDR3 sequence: CASSWGTGTGEQYF. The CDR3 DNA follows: TGTGCCAGCAGTTGGGGGACAGGGACGGGTGAGCAGTACTTC.

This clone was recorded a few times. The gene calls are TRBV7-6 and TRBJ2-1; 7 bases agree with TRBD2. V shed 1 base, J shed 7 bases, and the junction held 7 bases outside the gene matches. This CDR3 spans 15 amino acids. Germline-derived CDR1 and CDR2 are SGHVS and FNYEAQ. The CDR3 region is CASSLGGGSLNEQFF. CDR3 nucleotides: TGTGCCAGCAGCTTAGGCGGGGGTTCTCTTAATGAGCAGTTCTTC.

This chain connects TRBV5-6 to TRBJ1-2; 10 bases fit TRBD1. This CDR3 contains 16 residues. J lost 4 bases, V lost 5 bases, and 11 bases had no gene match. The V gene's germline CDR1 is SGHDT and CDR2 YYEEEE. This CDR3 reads CASRLGWDRGPYGYTF. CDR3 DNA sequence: TGTGCCAGCAGACTGGGATGGGACAGGGGCCCCTATGGCTACACCTTC.

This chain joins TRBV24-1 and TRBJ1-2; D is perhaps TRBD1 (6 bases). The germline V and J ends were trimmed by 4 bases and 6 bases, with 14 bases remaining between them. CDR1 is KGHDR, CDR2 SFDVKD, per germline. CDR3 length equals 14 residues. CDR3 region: CATSETGKGDGYTF. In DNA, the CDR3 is TGTGCCACCAGTGAGACCGGAAAGGGGGATGGCTACACCTTC.

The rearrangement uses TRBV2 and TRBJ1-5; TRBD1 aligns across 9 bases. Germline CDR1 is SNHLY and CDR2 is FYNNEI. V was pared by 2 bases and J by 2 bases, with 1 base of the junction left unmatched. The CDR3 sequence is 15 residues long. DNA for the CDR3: TGTGCCAGCAGTGAAACAGGGGGCGGCAATCAGCCCCAGCATTTT. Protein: CASSETGGGNQPQHF. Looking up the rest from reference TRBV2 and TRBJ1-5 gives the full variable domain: EPEVTQTPSHQVTQMGQEVILRCVPISNHLYFYWYRQILGQKVEFLVSFYNNEISEKSEIFDDQFSVERPDGSNFTLKIRSTKLEDSAMYFCASSETGGGNQPQHFGDGTRLSIL.